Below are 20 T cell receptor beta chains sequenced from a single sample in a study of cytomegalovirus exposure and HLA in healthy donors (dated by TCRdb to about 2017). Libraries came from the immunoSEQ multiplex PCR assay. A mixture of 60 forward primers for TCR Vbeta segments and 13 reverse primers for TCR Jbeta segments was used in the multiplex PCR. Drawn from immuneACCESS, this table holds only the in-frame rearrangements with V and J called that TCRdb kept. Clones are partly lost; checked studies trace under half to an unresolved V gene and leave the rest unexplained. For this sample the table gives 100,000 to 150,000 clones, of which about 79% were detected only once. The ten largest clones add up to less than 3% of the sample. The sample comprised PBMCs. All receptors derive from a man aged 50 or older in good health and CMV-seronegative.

The CDR3 region is CASSEATGSYEQYF. The CDR3 DNA sequence: TGTGCCAGCAGTGAAGCCACAGGGTCCTACGAGCAGTACTTC. The chain carries TRBV6-1 and TRBJ2-5; D may be TRBD1 (6 bases). Gene TRBJ2-7 matches the end of the DNA better, so the J call may be wrong. The CDR3 length is 14 residues. Germline V gene sequence: CDR1 MNHNS, CDR2 SASEGT.

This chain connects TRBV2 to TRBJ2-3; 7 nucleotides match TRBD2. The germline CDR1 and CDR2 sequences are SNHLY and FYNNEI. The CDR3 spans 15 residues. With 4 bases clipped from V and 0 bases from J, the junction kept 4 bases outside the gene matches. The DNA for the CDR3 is TGTGCCAGCAGTGGCGGTAGCGGGAGCACAGATACGCAGTATTTT. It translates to CASSGGSGSTDTQYF.

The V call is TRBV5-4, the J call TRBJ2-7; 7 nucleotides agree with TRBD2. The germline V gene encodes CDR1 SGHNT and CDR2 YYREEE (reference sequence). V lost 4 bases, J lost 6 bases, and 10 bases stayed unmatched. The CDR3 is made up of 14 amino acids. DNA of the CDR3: TGTGCCAGCAGCCCAGAAAGCGGGGCGGGCGAGCAGTACTTC. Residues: CASSPESGAGEQYF.

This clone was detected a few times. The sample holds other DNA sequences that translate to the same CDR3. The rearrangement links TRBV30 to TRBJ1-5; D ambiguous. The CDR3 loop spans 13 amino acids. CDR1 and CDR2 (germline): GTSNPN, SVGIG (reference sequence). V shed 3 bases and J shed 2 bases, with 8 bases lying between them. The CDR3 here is CAWSRQGNQPQHF. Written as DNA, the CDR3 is TGTGCCTGGAGCCGCCAGGGCAATCAGCCCCAGCATTTT. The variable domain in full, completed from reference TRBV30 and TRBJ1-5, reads SQTIHQWPATLVQPVGSPLSLECTVEGTSNPNLYWYRQAAGRGLQLLFYSVGIGQISSEVPQNLSASRPQDRQFILSSKKLLLSDSGFYLCAWSRQGNQPQHFGDGTRLSIL.

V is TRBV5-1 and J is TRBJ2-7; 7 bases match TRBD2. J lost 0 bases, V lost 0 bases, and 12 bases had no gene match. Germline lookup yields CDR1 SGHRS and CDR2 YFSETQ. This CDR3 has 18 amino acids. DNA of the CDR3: TGCGCCAGCAGCTTGGTCGAAGCGGGGCGACCAAGCTCCTACGAGCAGTACTTC. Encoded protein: CASSLVEAGRPSSYEQYF.

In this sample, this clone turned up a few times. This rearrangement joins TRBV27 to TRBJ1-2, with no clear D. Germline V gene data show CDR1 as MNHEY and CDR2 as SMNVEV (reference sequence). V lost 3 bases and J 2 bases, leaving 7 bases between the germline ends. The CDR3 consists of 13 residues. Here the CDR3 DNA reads TGTGCCAGCAGTTTCGCGGGGAACTATGGCTACACCTTC. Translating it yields CASSFAGNYGYTF.

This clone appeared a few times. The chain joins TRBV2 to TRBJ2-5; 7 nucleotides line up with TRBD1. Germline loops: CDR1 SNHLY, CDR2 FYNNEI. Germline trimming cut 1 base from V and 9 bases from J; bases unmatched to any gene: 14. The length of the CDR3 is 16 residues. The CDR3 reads CASSEGGGADWGSQYF. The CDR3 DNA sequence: TGTGCCAGCAGTGAAGGAGGGGGCGCGGATTGGGGGTCCCAGTACTTC. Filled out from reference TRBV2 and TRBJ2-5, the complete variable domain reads EPEVTQTPSHQVTQMGQEVILRCVPISNHLYFYWYRQILGQKVEFLVSFYNNEISEKSEIFDDQFSVERPDGSNFTLKIRSTKLEDSAMYFCASSEGGGADWGSQYFGPGTRLLVL.

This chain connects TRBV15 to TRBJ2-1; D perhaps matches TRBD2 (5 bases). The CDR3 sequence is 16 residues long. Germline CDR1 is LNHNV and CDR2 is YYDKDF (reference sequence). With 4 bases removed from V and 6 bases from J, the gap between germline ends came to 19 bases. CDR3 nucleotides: TGTGCCACCAGCATCCACCGGGGATCTGGTGGCAATGAGCAGTTCTTC. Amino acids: CATSIHRGSGGNEQFF.

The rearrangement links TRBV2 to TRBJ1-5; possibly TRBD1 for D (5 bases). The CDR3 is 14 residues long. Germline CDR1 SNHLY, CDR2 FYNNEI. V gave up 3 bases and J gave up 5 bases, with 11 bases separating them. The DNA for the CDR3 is TGTGCCAGCAGTGAGCGGGACCGCTATCAGCCCCAGCATTTT. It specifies CASSERDRYQPQHF.

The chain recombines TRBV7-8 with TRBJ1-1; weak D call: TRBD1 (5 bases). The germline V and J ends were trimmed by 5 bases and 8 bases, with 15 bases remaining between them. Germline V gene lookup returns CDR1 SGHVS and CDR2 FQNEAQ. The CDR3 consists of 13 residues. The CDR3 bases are TGTGCCAGCAGCCCACTTTCCGACAGAGAAGCTTTCTTT. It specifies CASSPLSDREAFF.

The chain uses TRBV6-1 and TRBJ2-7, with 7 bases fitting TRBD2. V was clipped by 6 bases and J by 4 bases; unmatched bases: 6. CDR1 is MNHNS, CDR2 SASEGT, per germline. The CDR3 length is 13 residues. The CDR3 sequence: CASSSNGGYEQYF. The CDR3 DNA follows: TGTGCCAGCAGCTCAAACGGGGGGTACGAGCAGTACTTC.

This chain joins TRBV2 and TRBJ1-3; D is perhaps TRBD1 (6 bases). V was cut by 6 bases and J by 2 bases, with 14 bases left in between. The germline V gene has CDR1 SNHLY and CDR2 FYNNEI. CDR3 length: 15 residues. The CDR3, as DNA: TGTGCCAGCAGGATGACAGGATTCGCTGGAAACACCATATATTTT. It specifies CASRMTGFAGNTIYF. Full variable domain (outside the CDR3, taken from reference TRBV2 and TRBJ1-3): EPEVTQTPSHQVTQMGQEVILRCVPISNHLYFYWYRQILGQKVEFLVSFYNNEISEKSEIFDDQFSVERPDGSNFTLKIRSTKLEDSAMYFCASRMTGFAGNTIYFGEGSWLTVV.

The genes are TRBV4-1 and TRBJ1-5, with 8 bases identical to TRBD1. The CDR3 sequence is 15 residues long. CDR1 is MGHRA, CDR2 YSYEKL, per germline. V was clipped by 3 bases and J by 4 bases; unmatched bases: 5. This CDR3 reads CASSQARTGNQPQHF. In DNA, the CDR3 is TGCGCCAGCAGCCAGGCGAGGACAGGGAATCAGCCCCAGCATTTT.

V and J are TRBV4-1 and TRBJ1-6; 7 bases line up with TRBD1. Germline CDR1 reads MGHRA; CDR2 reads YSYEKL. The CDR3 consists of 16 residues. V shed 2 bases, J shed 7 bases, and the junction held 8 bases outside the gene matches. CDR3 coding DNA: TGCGCCAGCAGCCAATATGGCTCAGGGGGGAATTCACCCCTCCACTTT. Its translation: CASSQYGSGGNSPLHF.

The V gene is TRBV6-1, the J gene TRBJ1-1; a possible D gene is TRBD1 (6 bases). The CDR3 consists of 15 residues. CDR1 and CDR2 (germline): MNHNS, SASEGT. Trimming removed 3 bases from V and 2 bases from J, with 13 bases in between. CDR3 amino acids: CASSDWTVTNTEAFF. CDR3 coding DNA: TGTGCCAGCAGTGATTGGACAGTGACCAACACTGAAGCTTTCTTT.

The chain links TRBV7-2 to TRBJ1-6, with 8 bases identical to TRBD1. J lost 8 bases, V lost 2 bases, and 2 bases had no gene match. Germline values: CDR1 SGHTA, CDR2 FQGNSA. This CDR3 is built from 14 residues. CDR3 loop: CASSLRQGYSPLHF. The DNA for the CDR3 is TGTGCCAGCAGCTTAAGACAGGGGTATTCACCCCTCCACTTT.

CDR3 nucleotides: TGCGCCAGCAGCCAAGCATCTAGCGACTACGAGCAGTACTTC. Protein product: CASSQASSDYEQYF. The J gene is TRBJ2-7, the V gene TRBV4-1, with D possibly matching TRBD2 (6 bases). The V and J ends lost 1 base and 3 bases respectively, with 10 bases between them. Germline CDR1 is MGHRA and CDR2 is YSYEKL. CDR3 length equals 14 residues.

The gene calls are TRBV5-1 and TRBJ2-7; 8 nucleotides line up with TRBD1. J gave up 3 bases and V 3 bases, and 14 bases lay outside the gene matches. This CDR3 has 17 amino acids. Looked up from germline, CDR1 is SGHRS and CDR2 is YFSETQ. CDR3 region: CASSSLDRERDLYEQYF. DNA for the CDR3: TGCGCCAGCAGCTCCCTGGACAGGGAGAGAGACCTCTACGAGCAGTACTTC.

This CDR3 is CASSEIGGSYEQYF. In DNA form, the CDR3 reads TGTGCCAGCAGTGAAATCGGGGGATCCTACGAGCAGTACTTC. This chain links TRBV2 with TRBJ2-5; D perhaps matches TRBD2 (6 bases). The end of the DNA is better explained by TRBJ2-7, so the J call may be wrong. This CDR3 has 14 amino acids. The germline gives CDR1 SNHLY, CDR2 FYNNEI.

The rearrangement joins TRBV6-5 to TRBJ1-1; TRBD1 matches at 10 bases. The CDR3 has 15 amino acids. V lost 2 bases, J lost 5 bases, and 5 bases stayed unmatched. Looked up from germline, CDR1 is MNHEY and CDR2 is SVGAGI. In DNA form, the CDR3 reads TGTGCCAGCAGTTACGAGGGACAGGGGCTAACTGAAGCTTTCTTT. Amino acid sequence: CASSYEGQGLTEAFF.